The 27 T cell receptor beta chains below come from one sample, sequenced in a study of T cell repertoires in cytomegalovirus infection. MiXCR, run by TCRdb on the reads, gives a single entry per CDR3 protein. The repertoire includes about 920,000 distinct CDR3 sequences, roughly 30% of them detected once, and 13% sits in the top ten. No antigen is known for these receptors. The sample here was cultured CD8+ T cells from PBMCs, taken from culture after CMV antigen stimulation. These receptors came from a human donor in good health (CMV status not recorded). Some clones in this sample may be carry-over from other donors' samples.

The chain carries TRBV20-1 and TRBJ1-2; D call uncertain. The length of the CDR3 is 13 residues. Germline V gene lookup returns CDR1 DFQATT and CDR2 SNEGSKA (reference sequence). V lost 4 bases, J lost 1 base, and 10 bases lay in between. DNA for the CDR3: TGCAGTGCTAAGTTACCCCTTAACTATGGCTACACCTTC. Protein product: CSAKLPLNYGYTF.

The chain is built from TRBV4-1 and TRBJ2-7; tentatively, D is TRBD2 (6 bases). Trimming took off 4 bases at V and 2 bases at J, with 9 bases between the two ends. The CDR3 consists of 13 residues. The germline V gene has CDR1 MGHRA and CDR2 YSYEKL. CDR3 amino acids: CASSRGDPYEQYF. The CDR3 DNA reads TGCGCCAGCAGCCGCGGGGACCCCTACGAGCAGTACTTC.

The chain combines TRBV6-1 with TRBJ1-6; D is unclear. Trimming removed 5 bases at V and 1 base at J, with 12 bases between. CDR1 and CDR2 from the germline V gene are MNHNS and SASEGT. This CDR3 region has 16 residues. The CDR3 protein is CASSSPTLSYNSPLHF. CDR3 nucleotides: TGTGCCAGCAGTTCTCCGACATTGTCCTATAATTCACCCCTCCACTTT.

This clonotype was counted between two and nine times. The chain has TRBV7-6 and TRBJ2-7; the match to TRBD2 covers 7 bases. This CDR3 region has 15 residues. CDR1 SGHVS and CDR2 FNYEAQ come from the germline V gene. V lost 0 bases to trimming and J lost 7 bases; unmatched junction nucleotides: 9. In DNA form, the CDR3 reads TGTGCCAGCAGCTTAGCTGGCGCCCCGGGGGGAGAGCAGTACTTC. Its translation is CASSLAGAPGGEQYF. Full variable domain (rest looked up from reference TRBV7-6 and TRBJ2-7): GAGVSQSPRYKVTKRGQDVALRCDPISGHVSLYWYRQALGQGPEFLTYFNYEAQQDKSGLPNDRFSAERPEGSISTLTIQRTEQRDSAMYRCASSLAGAPGGEQYFGPGTRLTVT.

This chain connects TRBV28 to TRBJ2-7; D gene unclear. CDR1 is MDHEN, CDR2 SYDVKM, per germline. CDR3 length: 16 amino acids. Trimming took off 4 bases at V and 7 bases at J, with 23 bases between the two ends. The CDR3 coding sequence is TGTGCCAGCAGTTCCTACAGCCTACCCCTACGTTATGAGCAGTACGTC. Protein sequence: CASSSYSLPLRYEQYV.

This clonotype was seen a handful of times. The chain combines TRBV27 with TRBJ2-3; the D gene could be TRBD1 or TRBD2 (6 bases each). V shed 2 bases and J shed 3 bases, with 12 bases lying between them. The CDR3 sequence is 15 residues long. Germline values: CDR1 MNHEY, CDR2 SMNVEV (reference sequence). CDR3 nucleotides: TGTGCCAGCAGTTTACGGGGGCCAGGGACAGATACGCAGTATTTT. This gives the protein CASSLRGPGTDTQYF.

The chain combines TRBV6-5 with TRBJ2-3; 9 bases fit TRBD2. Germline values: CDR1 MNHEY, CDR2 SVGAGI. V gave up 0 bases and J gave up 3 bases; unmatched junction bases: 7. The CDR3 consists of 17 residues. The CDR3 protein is CASSYSGAGGPTDTQYF. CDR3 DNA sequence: TGTGCCAGCAGTTACTCTGGAGCGGGGGGACCGACAGATACGCAGTATTTT.

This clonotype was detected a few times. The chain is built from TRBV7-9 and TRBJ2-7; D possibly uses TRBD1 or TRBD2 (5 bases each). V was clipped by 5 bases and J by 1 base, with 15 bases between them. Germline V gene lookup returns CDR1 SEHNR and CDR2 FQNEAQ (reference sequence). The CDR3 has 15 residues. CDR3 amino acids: CASSDTRDGSYEQYF. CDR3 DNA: TGTGCCAGCAGCGATACCCGGGACGGATCCTACGAGCAGTACTTC.

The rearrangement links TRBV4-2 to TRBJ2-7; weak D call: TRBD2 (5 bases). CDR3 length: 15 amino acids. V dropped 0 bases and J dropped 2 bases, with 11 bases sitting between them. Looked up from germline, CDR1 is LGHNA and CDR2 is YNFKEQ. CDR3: CASSQDQDSTYEQYV. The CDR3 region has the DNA TGTGCCAGCAGCCAAGATCAGGACTCCACCTACGAGCAGTACGTC.

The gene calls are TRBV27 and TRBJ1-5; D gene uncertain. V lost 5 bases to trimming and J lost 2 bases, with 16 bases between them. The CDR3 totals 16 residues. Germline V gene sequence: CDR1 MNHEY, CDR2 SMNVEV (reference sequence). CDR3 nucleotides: TGTGCCAGCAGTCCCCGTTCTCGGGCAGGCAATCAGCCCCAGCATTTT. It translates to CASSPRSRAGNQPQHF.

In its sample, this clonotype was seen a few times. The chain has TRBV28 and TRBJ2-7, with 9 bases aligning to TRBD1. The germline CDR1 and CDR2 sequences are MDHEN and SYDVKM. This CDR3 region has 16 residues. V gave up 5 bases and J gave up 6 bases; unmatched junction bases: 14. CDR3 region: CASSGRGQGLHGEQYV. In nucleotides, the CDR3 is TGTGCCAGCAGTGGGCGGGGACAGGGTTTACATGGCGAGCAGTACGTC.

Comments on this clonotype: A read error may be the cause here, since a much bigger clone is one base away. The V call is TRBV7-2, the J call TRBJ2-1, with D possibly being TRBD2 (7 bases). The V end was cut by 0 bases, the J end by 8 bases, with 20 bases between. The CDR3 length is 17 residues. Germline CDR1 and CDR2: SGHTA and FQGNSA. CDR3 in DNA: TGTGCCAGCAGCTTAGCGCGACTAGTGGGGGGGCAGGATGAGCAGTTCTTC. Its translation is CASSLARLVGGQDEQFF.

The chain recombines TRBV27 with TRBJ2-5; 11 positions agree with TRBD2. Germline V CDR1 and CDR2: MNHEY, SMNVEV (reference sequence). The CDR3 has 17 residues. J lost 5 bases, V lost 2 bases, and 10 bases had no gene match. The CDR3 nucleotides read TGTGCCAGCAGTTTACAAGTCCCGTCTAGCGGGGGGGAGACCCAGTACTTC. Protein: CASSLQVPSSGGETQYF.

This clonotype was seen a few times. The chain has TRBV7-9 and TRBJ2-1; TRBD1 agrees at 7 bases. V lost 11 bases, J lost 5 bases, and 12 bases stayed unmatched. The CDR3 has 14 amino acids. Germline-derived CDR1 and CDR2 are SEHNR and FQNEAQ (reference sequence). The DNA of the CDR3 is TGTGCCGGATGTAGAGGGGGCCCTAACAATGAGCAGTTCTTC. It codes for CAGCRGGPNNEQFF.

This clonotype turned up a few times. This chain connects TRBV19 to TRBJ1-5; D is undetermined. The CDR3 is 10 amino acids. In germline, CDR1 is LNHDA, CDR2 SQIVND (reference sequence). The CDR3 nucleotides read TGTGCAGTAAACAGTCAGCCCCAGCATTTT. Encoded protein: CAVNSQPQHF.

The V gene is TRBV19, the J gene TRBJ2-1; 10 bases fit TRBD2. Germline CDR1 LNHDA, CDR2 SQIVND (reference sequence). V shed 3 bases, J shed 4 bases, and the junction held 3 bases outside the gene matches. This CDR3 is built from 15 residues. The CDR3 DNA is TGTGCCAGTAGTATTGGACTAGCGGTGTACAATGAGCAGTTCTTC. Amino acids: CASSIGLAVYNEQFF.

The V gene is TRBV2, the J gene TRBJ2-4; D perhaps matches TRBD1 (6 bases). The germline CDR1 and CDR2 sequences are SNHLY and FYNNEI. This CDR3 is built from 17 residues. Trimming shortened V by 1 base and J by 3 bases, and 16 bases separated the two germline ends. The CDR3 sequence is CASSEGSGQLGKNIQYF. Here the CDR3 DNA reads TGTGCCAGCAGTGAAGGTTCCGGACAGTTGGGCAAAAACATTCAGTACTTC.

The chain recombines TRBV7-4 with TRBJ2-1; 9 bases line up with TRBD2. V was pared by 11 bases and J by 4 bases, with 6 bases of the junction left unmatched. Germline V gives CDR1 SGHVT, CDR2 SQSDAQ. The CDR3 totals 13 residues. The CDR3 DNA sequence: TGTGCCGGGGTTAGCGGGGGATACAATGAGCAGTTCTTC. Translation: CAGVSGGYNEQFF.

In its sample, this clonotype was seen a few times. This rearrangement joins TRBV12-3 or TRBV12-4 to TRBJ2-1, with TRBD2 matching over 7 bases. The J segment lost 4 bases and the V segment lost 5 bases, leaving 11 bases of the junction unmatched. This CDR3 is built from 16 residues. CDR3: CASSRRGVLTYNEQFF. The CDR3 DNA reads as TGTGCCAGCAGTCGACGGGGGGTGTTAACTTACAATGAGCAGTTCTTC.

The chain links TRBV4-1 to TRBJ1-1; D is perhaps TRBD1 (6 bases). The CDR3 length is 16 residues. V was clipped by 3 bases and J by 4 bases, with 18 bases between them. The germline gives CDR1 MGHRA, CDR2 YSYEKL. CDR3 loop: CASSHLGARGGTEAFF. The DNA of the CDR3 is TGCGCCAGCAGCCATCTAGGGGCCAGGGGAGGCACTGAAGCTTTCTTT.

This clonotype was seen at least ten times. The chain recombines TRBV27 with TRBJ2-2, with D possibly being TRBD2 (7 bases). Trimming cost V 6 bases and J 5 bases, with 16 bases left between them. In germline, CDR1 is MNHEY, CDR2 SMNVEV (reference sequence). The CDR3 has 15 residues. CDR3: CASSPLGGGTGELFF. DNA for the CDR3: TGTGCCAGCAGCCCACTGGGAGGGGGGACCGGGGAGCTGTTTTTT.

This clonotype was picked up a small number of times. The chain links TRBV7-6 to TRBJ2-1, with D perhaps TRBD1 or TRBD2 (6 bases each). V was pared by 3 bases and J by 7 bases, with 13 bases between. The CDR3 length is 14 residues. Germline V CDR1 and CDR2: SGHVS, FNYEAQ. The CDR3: CASSFGGRANEQFF. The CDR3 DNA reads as TGTGCCAGCAGCTTTGGGGGGCGAGCGAATGAGCAGTTCTTC.

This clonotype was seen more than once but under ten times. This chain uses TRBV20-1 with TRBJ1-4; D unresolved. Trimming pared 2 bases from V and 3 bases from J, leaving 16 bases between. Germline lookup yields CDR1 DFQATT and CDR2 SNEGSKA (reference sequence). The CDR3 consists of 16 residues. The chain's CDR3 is CSARPRGRFPNEKLFF. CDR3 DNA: TGCAGTGCTAGACCCCGCGGGCGGTTCCCTAATGAAAAACTGTTTTTT.

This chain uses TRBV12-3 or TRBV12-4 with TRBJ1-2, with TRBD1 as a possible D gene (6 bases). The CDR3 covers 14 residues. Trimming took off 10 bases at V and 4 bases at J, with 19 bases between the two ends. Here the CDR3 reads CANVPGQITYGYTF. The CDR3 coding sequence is TGTGCCAACGTACCCGGACAGATCACCTATGGCTACACCTTC.

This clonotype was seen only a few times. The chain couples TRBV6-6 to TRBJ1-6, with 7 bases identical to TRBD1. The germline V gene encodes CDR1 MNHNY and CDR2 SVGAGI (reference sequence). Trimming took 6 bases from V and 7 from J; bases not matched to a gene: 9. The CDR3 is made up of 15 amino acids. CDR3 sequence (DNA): TGTGCCAGCAGCTCCTTGGACAGGTCGAATTCACCCCTCCACTTT. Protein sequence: CASSSLDRSNSPLHF.

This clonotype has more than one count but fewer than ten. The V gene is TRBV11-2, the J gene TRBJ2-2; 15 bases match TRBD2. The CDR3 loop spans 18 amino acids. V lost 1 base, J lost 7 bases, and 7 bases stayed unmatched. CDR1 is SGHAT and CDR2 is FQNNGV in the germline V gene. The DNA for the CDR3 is TGTGCCAGCAGCTTAGGGACTAGCGGGGGGGATTTTAACGGGGAGCTGTTTTTT. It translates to CASSLGTSGGDFNGELFF. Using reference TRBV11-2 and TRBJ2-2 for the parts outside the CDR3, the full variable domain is EAGVAQSPRYKIIEKRQSVAFWCNPISGHATLYWYQQILGQGPKLLIQFQNNGVVDDSQLPKDRFSAERLKGVDSTLKIQPAKLEDSAVYLCASSLGTSGGDFNGELFFGEGSRLTVL.

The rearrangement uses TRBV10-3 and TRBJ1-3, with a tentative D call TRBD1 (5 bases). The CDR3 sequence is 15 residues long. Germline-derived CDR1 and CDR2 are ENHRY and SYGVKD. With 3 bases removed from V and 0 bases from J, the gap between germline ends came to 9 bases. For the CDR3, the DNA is TGTGCCATCAGTGACCGGGACCCCTCTGGAAACACCATATATTTT. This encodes CAISDRDPSGNTIYF.